In this sample, the clone carrying this T cell receptor beta chain turned up a few times. Its antigen is undetermined. The data are from a study of response to subunit inactivated influenza vaccine. Germline V gives CDR1 MGHRA, CDR2 YSYEKL. This CDR3 is built from 18 residues. V gave up 4 bases and J gave up 4 bases, with 24 bases separating them. Study results and limitations: With each seasonal influenza vaccination, the authors suggested, few new T cells are recruited.

TCRdb reanalysed the RT-PCR reads using MiXCR and keeps one entry per CDR3 protein. The sample includes fewer than 600,000 distinct CDR3 sequences, approximately 7.3% of them seen just once. This rearrangement joins TRBV4-1 to TRBJ2-3; D remains unclear. Specimen: PBMCs from blood, collected 23 to 25 months after vaccination. The origin of this receptor is a man aged 50-75 years who received an inactivated influenza vaccine. The CDR3 loop reads CASSPRYLDGSGPDTQYF. Here the CDR3 DNA reads TGCGCCAGCAGCCCCAGGTATCTGGATGGGTCAGGCCCAGATACGCAGTATTTT.